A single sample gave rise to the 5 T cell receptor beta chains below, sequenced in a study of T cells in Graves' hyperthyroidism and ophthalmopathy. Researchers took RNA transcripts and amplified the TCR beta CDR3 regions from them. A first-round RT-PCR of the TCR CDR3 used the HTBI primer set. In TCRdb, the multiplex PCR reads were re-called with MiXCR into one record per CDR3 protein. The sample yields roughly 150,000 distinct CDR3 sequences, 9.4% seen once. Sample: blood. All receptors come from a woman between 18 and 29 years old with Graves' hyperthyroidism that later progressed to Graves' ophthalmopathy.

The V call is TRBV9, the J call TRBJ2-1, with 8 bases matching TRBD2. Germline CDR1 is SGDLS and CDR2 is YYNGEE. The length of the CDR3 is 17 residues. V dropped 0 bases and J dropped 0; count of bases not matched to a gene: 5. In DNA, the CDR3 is TGTGCCAGCAGCGTAGGGGACGGGAGGGCCTCCTACAATGAGCAGTTCTTC. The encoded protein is CASSVGDGRASYNEQFF.

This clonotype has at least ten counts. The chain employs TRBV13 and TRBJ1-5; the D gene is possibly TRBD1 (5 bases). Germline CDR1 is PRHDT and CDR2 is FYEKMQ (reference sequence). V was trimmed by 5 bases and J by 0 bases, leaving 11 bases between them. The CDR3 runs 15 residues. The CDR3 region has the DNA TGTGCCAGCAGCCAGAGGGGAAATAGCAATCAGCCCCAGCATTTT. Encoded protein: CASSQRGNSNQPQHF.

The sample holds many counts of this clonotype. CDR3 residues: CASSPRLGERKANEKLFF. CDR3 nucleotide sequence: TGTGCCAGCAGCCCCAGGCTCGGGGAGCGAAAAGCTAATGAAAAACTGTTTTTT. The chain carries TRBV7-9 and TRBJ1-4; unclear D gene. Germline values: CDR1 SEHNR, CDR2 FQNEAQ (reference sequence). The V and J ends lost 5 bases and 3 bases respectively, with 22 bases between them. The CDR3 runs to 18 residues. The full variable domain, with the rest looked up from reference TRBV7-9 and TRBJ1-4, is DTGVSQNPRHKITKRGQNVTFRCDPISEHNRLYWYRQTLGQGPEFLTYFQNEAQLEKSRLLSDRFSAERPKGSFSTLEIQRTEQGDSAMYLCASSPRLGERKANEKLFFGSGTQLSVL.

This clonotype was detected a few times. CDR3 DNA sequence: TGCGCCAGCAGCTTCCGGACTAGCGGGAGTGAGAGCGAGCAGTACTTC. This encodes CASSFRTSGSESEQYF. J is TRBJ2-7 and V is TRBV5-1, with 13 bases fitting TRBD2. Germline assignment: CDR1 SGHRS and CDR2 YFSETQ. V lost 2 bases to trimming and J lost 6 bases; unmatched junction nucleotides: 8. CDR3 length: 16 residues.

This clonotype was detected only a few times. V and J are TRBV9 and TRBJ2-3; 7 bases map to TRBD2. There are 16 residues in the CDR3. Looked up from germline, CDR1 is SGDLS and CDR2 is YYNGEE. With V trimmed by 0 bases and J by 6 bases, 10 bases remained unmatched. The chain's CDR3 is CASSVGAGLTRDTQYF. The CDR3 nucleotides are TGTGCCAGCAGCGTAGGAGCGGGACTCACGAGGGATACGCAGTATTTT.